Each of the 24 T cell receptor beta chains below was sequenced from the same sample in a study of metastatic and nonmetastatic thyroid tumors. TCRdb re-processed the PCR reads through MiXCR. Among approximately 35,000 clones listed, around 17% were seen once. Not a single patient had been given any form of treatment at any point before undergoing thyroid surgery. Sequenced: blood. The receptors come from a male donor with papillary thyroid cancer or a benign thyroid nodule (not recorded which). Some clones in this sample may be carry-over from other donors' samples.

Within the sample, this clone is medium-sized. V is TRBV6-1 and J is TRBJ2-2; D gene uncertain. Germline CDR1 and CDR2: MNHNS and SASEGT. The CDR3 loop spans 16 amino acids. Trimming took off 6 bases at V and 0 bases at J, with 14 bases between the two ends. This CDR3 reads CASRIKGKANTGELFF. The CDR3 DNA is TGTGCCAGCAGGATAAAAGGGAAAGCGAACACCGGGGAGCTGTTTTTT.

This clone was seen only a few times. One junction end disagrees with the germline gene, perhaps due to a read error. J is TRBJ1-1 and V is TRBV28, with no clear D. Germline V gene data show CDR1 as MDHEN and CDR2 as SYDVKM. There are 15 residues in the CDR3. CDR3 in DNA: TGTGCCAGCAGTTCCAGCCTCGGCGGCGACACTGAATCTTTCTTT. Its translation: CASSSSLGGDTESFF.

This clone occurred many times. V and J are TRBV11-2 and TRBJ1-6; the D is unclear. Germline-derived CDR1 and CDR2 are SGHAT and FQNNGV. V was shortened by 3 bases and J by 9 bases, with 6 bases between the two germline ends. CDR3 length equals 12 residues. CDR3 region: CASSFSGSPLHF. CDR3 in DNA: TGTGCCAGCAGCTTCTCGGGTTCACCCCTCCACTTT.

As regards this clone: The junction shows a germline mismatch at one end, possibly a read error. The chain carries TRBV7-7 and TRBJ2-3; D may be TRBD1 (6 bases). CDR1 and CDR2 from the germline V gene are SSHAT and FNYEAQ (reference sequence). The CDR3 spans 16 residues. CDR3 in amino acids: CASSLGGPASTDTQYF. In nucleotides, the CDR3 is TGTGCTAGCAGCTTAGGGGGTCCCGCTAGCACAGATACGCAGTATTTT.

The rearrangement joins TRBV20-1 to TRBJ2-3; TRBD2 aligns across 14 bases. Germline CDR1 and CDR2: DFQATT and SNEGSKA (reference sequence). The CDR3 sequence is 16 residues long. Unmatched junction bases numbered 8, after V lost 5 bases and J lost 4 bases. The CDR3 bases are TGCAGTGCTCAAAGACTAGCGGGAGGGTATTCAGATACGCAGTATTTT. It encodes CSAQRLAGGYSDTQYF.

This clone occurred many times. CDR3 coding DNA: TGTGCCAGCAGCTTGGGCAGAAGCCAGCCCCAGCATTTT. Its translation: CASSLGRSQPQHF. The gene calls are TRBV7-8 and TRBJ1-5; D uncertain. In germline, CDR1 is SGHVS, CDR2 FQNEAQ. The CDR3 runs 13 residues. Deletions cut 3 bases from V and 7 bases from J, with 10 bases between.

This clone was picked up a small number of times. The chain combines TRBV6-6 with TRBJ2-5; TRBD1 matches at 7 bases. The CDR3 has 17 residues. The V gene end was trimmed by 10 bases and the J gene end by 2 bases; junction bases not matched to a gene: 19. Germline loops: CDR1 MNHNY, CDR2 SVGAGI (reference sequence). CDR3 DNA: TGTGCCATCATCCTCGATTACCGGGACAGCAAACAAGAGACCCAGTACTTC. Encoded protein: CAIILDYRDSKQETQYF.

This clone was seen at least ten times. This chain uses TRBV19 with TRBJ1-5; a weak D match, TRBD1 (6 bases). Germline CDR1 reads LNHDA; CDR2 reads SQIVND (reference sequence). V lost 1 base to trimming and J lost 4 bases, with 11 bases between them. This CDR3 is built from 15 residues. CDR3 protein: CASSIGTGRNQPQHF. The CDR3 bases are TGTGCCAGTAGTATAGGAACAGGGCGAAATCAGCCCCAGCATTTT.

In this sample, this clone turned up a few times. An end of the junction differs from the germline gene, which may be a read error. The rearrangement links TRBV27 to TRBJ1-2; 10 nucleotides match TRBD1. The CDR3 length is 14 residues. Germline V gene sequence: CDR1 MNHEY, CDR2 SMNVEV (reference sequence). CDR3 in amino acids: CSSSLGGTGDGYTF. In DNA, the CDR3 is TGTTCCAGCAGTTTAGGGGGGACAGGGGATGGCTACACCTTC.

This clone was observed a handful of times. This chain links TRBV28 with TRBJ1-1; 8 positions match TRBD1. The ends lost 6 bases at V and 12 bases at J; junction bases unmatched: 6. CDR1 is MDHEN and CDR2 is SYDVKM in the germline V gene. The CDR3 contains 11 residues. This CDR3 is CASSPGTGSFF. CDR3 nucleotide sequence: TGTGCCAGCAGCCCTGGGACAGGATCTTTCTTT.

This clone occurred many times. The V call is TRBV28, the J call TRBJ2-1, with TRBD2 as a possible D gene (6 bases). V lost 6 bases to trimming and J lost 6 bases, with 21 bases between them. This CDR3 contains 16 residues. Germline V lookup: CDR1 MDHEN, CDR2 SYDVKM. In DNA, the CDR3 is TGTGCCAGCAGGACCCACAAGGAGGGCCGTCTCAATGAGCAGTTCTTC. It translates to CASRTHKEGRLNEQFF. Filled out from reference TRBV28 and TRBJ2-1, the complete variable domain reads DVKVTQSSRYLVKRTGEKVFLECVQDMDHENMFWYRQDPGLGLRLIYFSYDVKMKEKGDIPEGYSVSREKKERFSLILESASTNQTSMYLCASRTHKEGRLNEQFFGPGTRLTVL.

This rearrangement joins TRBV2 to TRBJ2-7; tentatively, D is TRBD1 (5 bases). The CDR3 consists of 15 residues. From germline, CDR1 is SNHLY and CDR2 FYNNEI. Trimming took off 3 bases at V and 7 bases at J, with 19 bases between the two ends. Here the CDR3 reads CASSESSGRLREQYF. The CDR3 region has the DNA TGTGCCAGCAGTGAGTCTTCAGGGCGGTTGAGAGAGCAGTACTTC.

The chain combines TRBV10-2 with TRBJ1-5, with D perhaps matching TRBD1 (5 bases). The CDR3 runs 17 residues. The V gene lost 1 base and the J gene lost 0 bases, with 13 bases spanning the gap. Germline-derived CDR1 and CDR2 are WSHSY and SAAADI. The CDR3 sequence: CASSEWGGLDSNQPQHF. CDR3 DNA sequence: TGCGCCAGCAGTGAGTGGGGGGGACTTGATAGCAATCAGCCCCAGCATTTT.

At least ten counts were recorded for this clone. The chain employs TRBV5-1 and TRBJ2-1, with 7 bases that match TRBD2. CDR3 length: 15 residues. Germline V gives CDR1 SGHRS, CDR2 YFSETQ. Losses at the gene ends were 5 bases for V and 0 bases for J; bases not matched to a gene: 5. For the CDR3, the DNA is TGCGCCAGCAGAGCTTCGGGGGGCTCCTACAATGAGCAGTTCTTC. Translating it yields CASRASGGSYNEQFF.

Ten or more counts support this clone. This chain joins TRBV20-1 and TRBJ1-2; D is undetermined. CDR3 length: 10 residues. Germline assignment: CDR1 DFQATT and CDR2 SNEGSKA (reference sequence). V gave up 3 bases and J gave up 8 bases, with 7 bases separating them. CDR3 in amino acids: CSASINGYTF. CDR3 coding DNA: TGCAGTGCTAGTATTAACGGCTACACCTTC.

This chain joins TRBV6-1 and TRBJ1-3; D is uncertain. The CDR3 runs to 14 residues. V was trimmed by 6 bases and J by 0 bases, leaving 9 bases between them. The germline V gene encodes CDR1 MNHNS and CDR2 SASEGT. The CDR3 is CASSHDPSGNTIYF. For the CDR3, the DNA is TGTGCCAGCAGCCATGACCCCTCTGGAAACACCATATATTTT.

This clone was counted only a few times. The gene calls are TRBV2 and TRBJ1-2, with TRBD1 matching 7 bases. The CDR3 contains 13 residues. Germline loops: CDR1 SNHLY, CDR2 FYNNEI. V lost 6 bases and J lost 4; bases outside the gene matches: 5. CDR3 nucleotide sequence: TGTGCCAGCAGCGGAGGGGGCTCCTATGGCTACACCTTC. This gives the protein CASSGGGSYGYTF.

This clone was detected ten times or more. V gene TRBV6-6 combines with J gene TRBJ2-1; D may be TRBD2 (6 bases). Trimming took off 6 bases at V and 2 bases at J, with 26 bases between the two ends. Germline assignment: CDR1 MNHNY and CDR2 SVGAGI (reference sequence). The CDR3 consists of 19 residues. The CDR3 coding sequence is TGTGCCAGCAGGAGCTCGGAAGGAGGGTCAATTCGAGCCTACAATGAGCAGTTCTTC. Translating gives CASRSSEGGSIRAYNEQFF.

This chain joins TRBV5-1 and TRBJ1-2; D might be TRBD1 (5 bases). Trimming took 0 bases from V and 6 from J, leaving 12 bases between them. The CDR3 sequence is 14 residues long. Germline lookup yields CDR1 SGHRS and CDR2 YFSETQ. The CDR3 DNA reads as TGCGCCAGCAGCTTGGACCAGGGATGGGATGGCTACACCTTC. This translates into CASSLDQGWDGYTF.

On this clone: Since no conserved phenylalanine or tryptophan closes the CDR3, a read error is the likely cause. The rearrangement links TRBV7-9 to TRBJ1-2; perhaps TRBD1 as D (5 bases). CDR1 is SEHNR and CDR2 is FQNEAQ in the germline V gene (reference sequence). This CDR3 is 14 amino acids long. Trimming removed 1 base at V and 7 bases at J, with 13 bases between. CDR3 coding DNA: TGTGCCAGCAGCTTAGGACAGCGTCTCGGTGGCTACACCCTC. This codes for CASSLGQRLGGYTL.

This clone was counted ten times or more. This sample includes further DNA sequences coding for the same CDR3. J is TRBJ2-3 and V is TRBV3-1, with 10 bases that match TRBD2. The trim removed 4 bases at V and 0 bases at J, leaving 1 base unmatched. The CDR3 is made up of 15 amino acids. Germline V gives CDR1 LGHDT, CDR2 YNNKEL (reference sequence). This CDR3 is CASSPTSGSTDTQYF. The CDR3 bases are TGTGCCAGCAGCCCGACTAGCGGGAGCACAGATACGCAGTATTTT.

Regarding this clone: Sequence at one end of the junction differs from germline and may be a read error. The rearrangement links TRBV7-7 to TRBJ2-1; no clear D gene. CDR3 length equals 14 residues. In germline, CDR1 is SSHAT, CDR2 FNYEAQ (reference sequence). The CDR3 nucleotides read TGTGCTAGCAGCTTGTCCGGCTCCTACAATGAGCAGTTCTTC. As protein: CASSLSGSYNEQFF.

As regards this clone: One end of the junction fails to match germline, which may point to a read error. The genes are TRBV2 and TRBJ2-6, with D possibly TRBD1 on 5 matching bases. The V gene's germline CDR1 is SNHLY and CDR2 FYNNEI. The CDR3 is 16 amino acids. CDR3 residues: CASSVGKHSGANVPTF. Here the CDR3 DNA reads TGTGCCAGCAGTGTGGGAAAGCACTCTGGGGCCAACGTCCCGACTTTC.

This clone was counted only a few times. The genes are TRBV12-5 and TRBJ2-5; 8 bases line up with TRBD1. Per germline, CDR1 LGHNT and CDR2 FRNRAP. The CDR3 length is 16 residues. V dropped 5 bases and J dropped 1; count of bases not matched to a gene: 9. DNA of the CDR3: TGTGCTAGTGGTACCAGGACAGGGTTCGGCCAAGAGACCCAGTACTTC. Amino acids: CASGTRTGFGQETQYF.